The 21 T cell receptor beta chains reported below all come from one sample, sequenced in a study of CD8 T cells in Susac syndrome (dated by TCRdb to the late 2010s). The receptor library was made with the immunoSEQ multiplex PCR assay. RNA was extracted using the RNeasy kit, and roughly 0.5 to 1 ug of the RNA was reverse transcribed with random hexamers. TCRdb ran its own pipeline on the public reads, namely fastp trimming at Q25 and MiXCR clone calling, and kept in-frame beta chains. Identical CDR3 protein sequences are pooled into one entry, listed with their most common genes and DNA. The sample contains approximately 190,000 distinct CDR3 sequences, approximately 95% of them found a single time. In total, the top ten clones hold 0.16% of the sample. Input material: CD8+ T cells from PBMCs. The receptors originated from a human donor with Susac syndrome.

The CDR3: CASSQDPAYEQYF. In DNA form, the CDR3 reads TGTGCCAGCAGCCAAGACCCCGCCTACGAGCAGTACTTC. The chain couples TRBV3-1 to TRBJ2-7; D gene ambiguous. There are 13 residues in the CDR3. V was trimmed by 0 bases and J by 2 bases, leaving 5 bases between them. The germline gives CDR1 LGHDT, CDR2 YNNKEL (reference sequence).

The genes are TRBV5-1 and TRBJ2-7; D possibly corresponds to TRBD1 (6 bases). V was clipped by 0 bases and J by 0 bases, with 7 bases between them. The germline V gene encodes CDR1 SGHRS and CDR2 YFSETQ. The CDR3 has 14 residues. Here the CDR3 DNA reads TGCGCCAGCAGCTTGGGGGACAACTCCTACGAGCAGTACTTC. This sequence encodes CASSLGDNSYEQYF.

The rearrangement joins TRBV20-1 to TRBJ2-1; D perhaps matches TRBD2 (6 bases). The CDR3 loop spans 13 amino acids. Germline CDR1 is DFQATT and CDR2 is SNEGSKA (reference sequence). Trimming took 5 bases from V and 0 from J, leaving 8 bases between them. CDR3 loop: CSAFGSSYNEQFF. DNA of the CDR3: TGCAGTGCTTTCGGGAGCTCCTACAATGAGCAGTTCTTC.

The chain joins TRBV7-9 to TRBJ2-7; the D gene is possibly TRBD2 (6 bases). The CDR3 extends over 14 amino acids. Trimming stripped 3 bases from V and 2 bases from J, with 11 bases between. Per germline, CDR1 SEHNR and CDR2 FQNEAQ (reference sequence). CDR3 sequence: CASSFDSGPYEQYF. In DNA, the CDR3 is TGTGCCAGCAGCTTTGATAGCGGCCCCTACGAGCAGTACTTC.

The chain has TRBV19 and TRBJ1-3; a possible D gene is TRBD1 (5 bases). Trimming took off 2 bases at V and 4 bases at J, with 9 bases between the two ends. This CDR3 contains 14 residues. Germline CDR1 and CDR2: LNHDA and SQIVND (reference sequence). The CDR3 protein is CASSIRGSGNTIYF. The CDR3 nucleotides are TGTGCCAGTAGTATACGGGGGTCCGGAAACACCATATATTTT.

As DNA, the CDR3 is TGTGCCAGCAGCCAAGATAGGGGGACTGGAAACACCATATATTTT. Translated, it gives CASSQDRGTGNTIYF. The chain has TRBV4-2 and TRBJ1-3, with D perhaps TRBD1 (6 bases). Deletions cut 0 bases from V and 2 bases from J, with 8 bases between. This CDR3 has 15 amino acids. The germline gives CDR1 LGHNA, CDR2 YNFKEQ.

The CDR3 region is CASSRVSTEAFF. CDR3 nucleotide sequence: TGCGCCAGCAGTAGGGTGAGCACTGAAGCTTTCTTT. The chain combines TRBV5-1 with TRBJ1-1; D uncertain. Trimming took 5 bases from V and 4 from J, leaving 9 bases between them. Germline assignment: CDR1 SGHRS and CDR2 YFSETQ. The CDR3 consists of 12 residues.

CDR3 bases: TGCAGCGTTGAAGATATTGGTTCCAGCACAGATACGCAGTATTTT. Translation: CSVEDIGSSTDTQYF. The V and J genes are TRBV29-1 and TRBJ2-3; D is undetermined. This CDR3 has 15 residues. Germline V gene data show CDR1 as SQVTM and CDR2 as ANQGSEA. Between the trimmed V and J ends, which lost 0 bases and 0 bases, there was a span of 10 bases.

The chain carries TRBV10-3 and TRBJ1-5; D uncertain. V was trimmed by 5 bases and J by 5 bases, leaving 10 bases between them. This CDR3 region has 13 residues. Germline V gene lookup returns CDR1 ENHRY and CDR2 SYGVKD. The CDR3 sequence is CAISLSEDQPQHF. In DNA form, the CDR3 reads TGTGCCATCAGTTTGTCGGAAGATCAGCCCCAGCATTTT.

The J gene is TRBJ2-7, the V gene TRBV5-4, with 7 bases lining up with TRBD1. The CDR3 runs to 12 residues. The trim removed 3 bases at V and 4 bases at J, leaving 1 base unmatched. CDR1 is SGHNT and CDR2 is YYREEE in the germline V gene (reference sequence). DNA for the CDR3: TGTGCCAGCAGCTCGGGACAGTACGAGCAGTACTTC. Amino acid sequence: CASSSGQYEQYF.

In nucleotides, the CDR3 is TGTGCCTGGAACGCACTCGCGGGCTACGAGCAGTACTTC. It specifies CAWNALAGYEQYF. The chain combines TRBV30 with TRBJ2-7; D possibly corresponds to TRBD2 (5 bases). The CDR3 has 13 amino acids. In germline, CDR1 is GTSNPN, CDR2 SVGIG (reference sequence). Trimming cost V 4 bases and J 3 bases, with 13 bases left between them.

The rearrangement joins TRBV24-1 to TRBJ2-1; D gene unclear. The CDR3 covers 11 residues. V shed 3 bases and J shed 8 bases, with 4 bases lying between them. CDR1 is KGHDR, CDR2 SFDVKD, per germline. The CDR3 loop reads CATSDQYEQFF. The CDR3 coding sequence is TGTGCCACCAGTGATCAATATGAGCAGTTCTTC.

The V gene is TRBV27, the J gene TRBJ2-7, with a possible D match to TRBD1 (6 bases). Germline-derived CDR1 and CDR2 are MNHEY and SMNVEV (reference sequence). V was cut by 2 bases and J by 2 bases, with 13 bases left in between. This CDR3 has 15 amino acids. CDR3 nucleotides: TGTGCCAGCAGTTTAGCCCAGGGGTTAGCCTACGAGCAGTACTTC. Protein product: CASSLAQGLAYEQYF.

The V call is TRBV7-3, the J call TRBJ2-1; 7 bases align to TRBD1. Losses at the gene ends were 5 bases for V and 4 bases for J; bases not matched to a gene: 2. There are 13 residues in the CDR3. The germline CDR1 and CDR2 sequences are SGHTA and FQGTGA. The CDR3 here is CASSQGEYNEQFF. CDR3 coding DNA: TGTGCCAGCAGCCAGGGGGAATACAATGAGCAGTTCTTC. Full variable domain (missing parts from reference TRBV7-3 and TRBJ2-1): GAGVSQTPSNKVTEKGKYVELRCDPISGHTALYWYRQSLGQGPEFLIYFQGTGAADDSGLPNDRFFAVRPEGSVSTLKIQRTERGDSAVYLCASSQGEYNEQFFGPGTRLTVL.

V usage is TRBV19 and J usage is TRBJ1-2; D possibly corresponds to TRBD1 (5 bases). V dropped 7 bases and J dropped 5 bases, with 14 bases sitting between them. The length of the CDR3 is 13 residues. In germline, CDR1 is LNHDA, CDR2 SQIVND (reference sequence). CDR3 protein: CASNSGRIYGYTF. CDR3 in DNA: TGTGCCAGTAATTCGGGACGGATTTATGGCTACACCTTC. The full variable domain, its missing parts supplied by reference TRBV19 and TRBJ1-2, is DGGITQSPKYLFRKEGQNVTLSCEQNLNHDAMYWYRQDPGQGLRLIYYSQIVNDFQKGDIAEGYSVSREKKESFPLTVTSAQKNPTAFYLCASNSGRIYGYTFGSGTRLTVV.

This sequence joins TRBV12-3 or TRBV12-4 and TRBJ1-1; D is undetermined. CDR3 length: 14 residues. Trimming left V 3 bases short and J 3 bases short, with 11 bases between. The CDR3 here is CASSLVSAYTEAFF. CDR3 coding DNA: TGTGCCAGCAGTTTGGTCTCAGCCTACACTGAAGCTTTCTTT.

This rearrangement joins TRBV12-3 or TRBV12-4 to TRBJ1-2; tentatively, D is TRBD1 (5 bases). Trimming removed 6 bases from V and 3 bases from J, with 14 bases in between. The CDR3 spans 14 residues. CDR3 loop: CASSPSGTDYGYTF. As DNA, the CDR3 is TGTGCCAGCAGCCCCTCCGGGACGGACTATGGCTACACCTTC.

This chain uses TRBV11-2 with TRBJ2-5; 13 nucleotides agree with TRBD2. Germline lookup yields CDR1 SGHAT and CDR2 FQNNGV. V was clipped by 5 bases and J by 7 bases; unmatched bases: 1. The CDR3 has 13 amino acids. CDR3 sequence reads: CASSRLAGGTQYF. DNA for the CDR3: TGTGCCAGCAGCCGACTAGCGGGAGGGACCCAGTACTTC.

This clonotype was counted once. The chain recombines TRBV30 with TRBJ2-7; D not resolved. This CDR3 region has 12 residues. V gave up 3 bases and J gave up 4 bases, with 10 bases separating them. Germline V gives CDR1 GTSNPN, CDR2 SVGIG (reference sequence). In nucleotides, the CDR3 is TGTGCCTGGAGCATAAGAGGTTACGAGCAGTACTTC. Protein: CAWSIRGYEQYF.

The chain employs TRBV27 and TRBJ2-1; TRBD2 is a possible D gene (6 bases). In germline, CDR1 is MNHEY, CDR2 SMNVEV (reference sequence). Between the trimmed V and J ends, which lost 4 bases and 4 bases, there was a span of 8 bases. This CDR3 has 13 amino acids. CDR3 residues: CASSWDFYNEQFF. The CDR3 nucleotides read TGTGCCAGCAGTTGGGACTTTTACAATGAGCAGTTCTTC.

V and J are TRBV27 and TRBJ1-6; D remains ambiguous. This CDR3 has 14 residues. Germline CDR1 is MNHEY and CDR2 is SMNVEV (reference sequence). Trimming removed 6 bases at V and 7 bases at J, with 13 bases between. In nucleotides, the CDR3 is TGTGCCAGCAGCCCGTCCGAATCCAATTCACCCCTCCACTTT. This encodes CASSPSESNSPLHF.